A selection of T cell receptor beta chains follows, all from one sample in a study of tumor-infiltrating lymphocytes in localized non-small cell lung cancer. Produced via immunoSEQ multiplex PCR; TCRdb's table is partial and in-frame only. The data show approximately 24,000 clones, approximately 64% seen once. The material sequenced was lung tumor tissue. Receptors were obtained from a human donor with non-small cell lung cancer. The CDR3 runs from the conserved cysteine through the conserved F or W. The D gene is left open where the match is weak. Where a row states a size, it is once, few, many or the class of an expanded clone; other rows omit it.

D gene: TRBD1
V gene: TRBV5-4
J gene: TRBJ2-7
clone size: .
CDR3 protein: CASSADRASREQYF
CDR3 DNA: TGTGCCAGCAGCGCCGACAGGGCCTCTCGGGAGCAGTACTTC

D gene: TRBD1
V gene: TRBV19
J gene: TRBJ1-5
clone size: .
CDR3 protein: CASSIGRQGRSQPQHF
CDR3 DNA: TGTGCCAGTAGTATAGGCAGACAGGGGCGTAGTCAGCCCCAGCATTTT

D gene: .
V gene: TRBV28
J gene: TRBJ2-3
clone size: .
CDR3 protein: CALVRSSSTDTQYF
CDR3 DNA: TGTGCCCTCGTGAGGAGTTCTAGCACAGATACGCAGTATTTT

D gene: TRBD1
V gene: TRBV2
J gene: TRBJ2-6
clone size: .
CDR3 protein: CASSVGQVIVPGANVLTF
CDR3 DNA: TGTGCCAGCAGCGTTGGACAGGTTATTGTACCTGGGGCCAACGTCCTGACTTTC

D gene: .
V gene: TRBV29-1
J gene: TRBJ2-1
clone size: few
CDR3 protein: CSVRPQHNEQFF
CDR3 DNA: TGCAGCGTTCGTCCCCAGCACAATGAGCAGTTCTTC

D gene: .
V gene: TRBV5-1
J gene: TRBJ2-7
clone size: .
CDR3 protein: CASSLGELGNYEQYF
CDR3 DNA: TGCGCCAGCAGCTTGGGGGAGTTGGGGAACTACGAGCAGTACTTC

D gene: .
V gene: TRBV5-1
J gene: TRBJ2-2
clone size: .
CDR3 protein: CASSLGTATGELFF
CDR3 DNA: TGCGCCAGCAGCTTGGGGACAGCCACCGGGGAGCTGTTTTTT

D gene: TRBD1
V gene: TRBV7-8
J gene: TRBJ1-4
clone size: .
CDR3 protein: CASSSNRDREKLFF
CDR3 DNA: TGTGCCAGCAGCTCGAACCGGGACAGGGAAAAACTGTTTTTT

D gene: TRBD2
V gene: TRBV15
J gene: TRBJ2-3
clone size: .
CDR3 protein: CATSRRLAASTDTQYF
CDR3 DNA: TGTGCCACCAGCAGACGACTAGCGGCTAGCACAGATACGCAGTATTTT

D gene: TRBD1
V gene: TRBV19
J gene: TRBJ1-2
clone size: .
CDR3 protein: CASSRTGSLDGYTF
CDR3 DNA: TGTGCCAGTAGTAGGACAGGGTCGCTAGATGGCTACACCTTC

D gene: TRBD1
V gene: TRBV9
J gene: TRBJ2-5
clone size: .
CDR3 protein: CASSVGGQGETQYF
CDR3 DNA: TGTGCCAGCAGCGTAGGGGGACAGGGGGAGACCCAGTACTTC

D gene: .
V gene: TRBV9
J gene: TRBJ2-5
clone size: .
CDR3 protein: CASSVDQGLETQYF
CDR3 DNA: TGTGCCAGCAGCGTAGATCAAGGGTTGGAGACCCAGTACTTC

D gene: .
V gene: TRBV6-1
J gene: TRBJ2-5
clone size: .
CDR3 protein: CASSEGVGPQETQYF
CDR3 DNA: TGTGCCAGCAGTGAAGGGGTAGGCCCACAAGAGACCCAGTACTTC

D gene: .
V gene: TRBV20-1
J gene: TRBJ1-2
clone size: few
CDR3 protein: CSASTSYGYTF
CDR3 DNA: TGCAGTGCCAGTACTAGTTATGGCTACACCTTC

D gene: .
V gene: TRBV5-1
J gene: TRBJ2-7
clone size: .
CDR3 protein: CASSIEGNEQYF
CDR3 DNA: TGCGCCAGCAGCATAGAAGGGAACGAGCAGTACTTC

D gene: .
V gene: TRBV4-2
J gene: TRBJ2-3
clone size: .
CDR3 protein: CASSQGSGVLGTQYF
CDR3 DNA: TGTGCCAGCAGCCAAGGTTCTGGTGTCCTGGGTACGCAGTATTTT

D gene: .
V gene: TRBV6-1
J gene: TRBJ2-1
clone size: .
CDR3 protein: CASSGNSVYNEQFF
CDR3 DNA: TGTGCCAGCAGTGGGAATAGCGTCTACAATGAGCAGTTCTTC

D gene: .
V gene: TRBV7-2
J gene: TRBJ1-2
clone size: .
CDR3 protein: CASSLRPSGDGYTF
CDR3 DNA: TGTGCCAGCAGCTTACGGCCCTCTGGGGATGGCTACACCTTC

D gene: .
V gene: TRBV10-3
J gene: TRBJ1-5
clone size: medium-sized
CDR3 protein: CAISDMDRGLSQPQHF
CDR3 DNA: TGTGCCATCAGTGATATGGATAGGGGCCTGAGTCAGCCCCAGCATTTT

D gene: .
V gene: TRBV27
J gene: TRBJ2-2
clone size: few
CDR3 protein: CASGSGLATGELFF
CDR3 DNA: TGTGCCAGCGGATCAGGTCTAGCCACCGGGGAGCTGTTTTTT

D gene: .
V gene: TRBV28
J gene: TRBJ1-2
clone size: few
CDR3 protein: CASSPTAYSYTF
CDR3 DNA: TGTGCCAGCAGTCCCACTGCTTATAGCTACACCTTC

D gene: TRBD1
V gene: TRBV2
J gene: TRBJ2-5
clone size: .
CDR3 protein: CATIRDRGETQYF
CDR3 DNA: TGTGCCACCATCCGGGACAGGGGGGAGACCCAGTACTTC

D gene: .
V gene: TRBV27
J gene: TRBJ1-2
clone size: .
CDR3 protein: CASSPGTKGHYGYTF
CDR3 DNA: TGTGCCAGCAGTCCCGGGACAAAGGGTCACTATGGCTACACCTTC

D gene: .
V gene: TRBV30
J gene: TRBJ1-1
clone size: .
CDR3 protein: CAWSLLSSEAFF
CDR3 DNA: TGTGCCTGGAGTCTATTGAGCTCTGAAGCTTTCTTT

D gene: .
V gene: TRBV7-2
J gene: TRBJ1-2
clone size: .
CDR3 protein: CASTRRGVRDGYTF
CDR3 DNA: TGTGCCAGCACCCGACGGGGAGTGAGGGATGGCTACACCTTC

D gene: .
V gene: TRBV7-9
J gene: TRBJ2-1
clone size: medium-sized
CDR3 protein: CASSIVWGEQFF
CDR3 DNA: TGTGCCAGCAGCATCGTTTGGGGCGAGCAGTTCTTC

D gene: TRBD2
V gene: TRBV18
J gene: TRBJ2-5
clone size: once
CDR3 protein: CASSPGLEETQYF
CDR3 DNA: TGTGCCAGCTCACCTGGACTAGAAGAGACCCAGTACTTC

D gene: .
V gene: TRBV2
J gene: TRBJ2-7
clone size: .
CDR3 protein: CASSWDNREYF
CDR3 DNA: TGTGCCAGCAGTTGGGACAACAGGGAGTACTTC

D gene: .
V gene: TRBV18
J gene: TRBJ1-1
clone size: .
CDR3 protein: CASLQTKGQTSAFF
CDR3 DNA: TGTGCCAGCTTACAAACCAAAGGGCAGACCTCAGCTTTCTTT

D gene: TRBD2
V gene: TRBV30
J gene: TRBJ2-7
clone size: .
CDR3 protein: CAGGGLAGSEQYF
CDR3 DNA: TGTGCCGGAGGGGGACTAGCGGGGTCCGAGCAGTACTTC

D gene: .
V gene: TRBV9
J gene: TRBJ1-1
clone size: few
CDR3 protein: CASSRQYPNTEAFF
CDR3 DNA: TGTGCCAGCAGTCGACAGTACCCCAACACTGAAGCTTTCTTT

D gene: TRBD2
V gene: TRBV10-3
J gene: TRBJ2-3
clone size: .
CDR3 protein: CAISGGPTSGLVMGADTQYF
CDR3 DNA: TGTGCCATCAGTGGGGGCCCTACTAGCGGGCTAGTGATGGGTGCAGATACGCAGTATTTT

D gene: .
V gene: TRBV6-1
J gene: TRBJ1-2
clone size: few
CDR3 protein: CASSERADYGYTF
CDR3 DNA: TGTGCCAGCAGTGAACGGGCAGACTATGGCTACACCTTC

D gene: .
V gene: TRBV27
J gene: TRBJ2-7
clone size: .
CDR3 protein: CASYYKSFRTGGGHEQYF
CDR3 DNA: TGTGCCAGCTATTACAAAAGTTTTCGTACAGGGGGGGGCCACGAGCAGTACTTC

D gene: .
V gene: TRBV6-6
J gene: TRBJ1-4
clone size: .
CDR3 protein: CASSYSSTGGEKLFF
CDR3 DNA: TGTGCCAGCAGTTACTCTTCGACGGGTGGTGAAAAACTGTTTTTT

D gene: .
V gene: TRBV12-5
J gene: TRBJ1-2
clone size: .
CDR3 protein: CASGERPLSGYTF
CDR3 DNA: TGTGCTAGTGGTGAACGCCCCCTAAGTGGCTACACCTTC

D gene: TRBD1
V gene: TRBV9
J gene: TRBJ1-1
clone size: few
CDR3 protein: CASSAGQGNTEAFF
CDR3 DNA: TGTGCCAGCAGCGCGGGACAGGGGAACACTGAAGCTTTCTTT

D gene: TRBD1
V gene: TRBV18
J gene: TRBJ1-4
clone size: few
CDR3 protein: CASSQQGLNEKLFF
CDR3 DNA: TGTGCCAGCTCTCAACAGGGGCTTAATGAAAAACTGTTTTTT

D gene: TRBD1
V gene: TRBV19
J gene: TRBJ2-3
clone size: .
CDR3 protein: CASSIGSTGGSTDTQYF
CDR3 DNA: TGTGCCAGTAGTATCGGTTCCACAGGGGGTAGCACAGATACGCAGTATTTT

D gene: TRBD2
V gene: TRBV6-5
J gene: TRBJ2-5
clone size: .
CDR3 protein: CASSYAGAQETQYF
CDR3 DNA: TGTGCCAGCAGTTATGCGGGAGCCCAAGAGACCCAGTACTTC